The rows below give T cell receptor beta chains drawn from one sample of a study of CD8+ T cells in alopecia areata. Here immunoSEQ multiplex PCR was the method, and the copy in TCRdb shows in-frame clones only, minus some. The sample has more than 130,000 clones; roughly four fifths are singletons. The sequenced sample was CD8+ T cells sorted from blood, obtained at week 4, from a patient treated with tofacitinib. These receptors were obtained from a human donor with alopecia areata. CDR3s include the opening cysteine and the closing phenylalanine or tryptophan. A D gene is named only where the DNA matches it firmly. Size tells how often a clone was seen (once, few, many) or the class of an expanded clone, and some rows leave it out.

j_call: TRBJ2-2; clone_size: NA; cdr3_length: 16; v_call: TRBV7-2; d_call: TRBD1; cdr3_nt: TGTGCCAGCAGCCCCGAACGGGACAGAAACACCGGGGAGCTGTTTTTT; cdr3_aa: CASSPERDRNTGELFF
j_call: TRBJ1-1; clone_size: NA; cdr3_length: 12; v_call: TRBV23-1; d_call: NA; cdr3_nt: TGCGCCAGCAGTCAAAGTTCCAACCCAGCTTTCTTT; cdr3_aa: CASSQSSNPAFF
j_call: TRBJ2-5; clone_size: NA; cdr3_length: 16; v_call: TRBV7-2; d_call: TRBD2; cdr3_nt: TGTGCCAGCAGCAAGACTAGCGGGGGGGCTGGGGAGACCCAGTACTTC; cdr3_aa: CASSKTSGGAGETQYF
j_call: TRBJ1-1; clone_size: NA; cdr3_length: 13; v_call: TRBV27; d_call: NA; cdr3_nt: TGTGCCAGCAGTTTAACCCGTGGCACTGAAGCTTTCTTT; cdr3_aa: CASSLTRGTEAFF
j_call: TRBJ2-5; clone_size: NA; cdr3_length: 12; v_call: TRBV7-2; d_call: NA; cdr3_nt: TGTGCCAGCAGCTTTGGACCGGAGACCCAGTACTTC; cdr3_aa: CASSFGPETQYF
j_call: TRBJ1-1; clone_size: NA; cdr3_length: 14; v_call: TRBV27; d_call: NA; cdr3_nt: TGTGCCAGCGGTAGGAGGGGACAGAACACTGAAGCTTTCTTT; cdr3_aa: CASGRRGQNTEAFF
j_call: TRBJ2-1; clone_size: NA; cdr3_length: 13; v_call: TRBV7-9; d_call: NA; cdr3_nt: TGTGCCAGCAGCTTAGAAGCTGGCTGGGAGCAGTTCTTC; cdr3_aa: CASSLEAGWEQFF
j_call: TRBJ2-3; clone_size: once; cdr3_length: 17; v_call: TRBV29-1; d_call: NA; cdr3_nt: TGCAGCGTTGAACCTTGGGACCTACCTTCTAGCACAGATACGCAGTATTTT; cdr3_aa: CSVEPWDLPSSTDTQYF
j_call: TRBJ2-2; clone_size: NA; cdr3_length: 14; v_call: TRBV11-3; d_call: NA; cdr3_nt: TGTGCCAGCAGCGCACAGGGGGGGACCGGGGAGCTGTTTTTT; cdr3_aa: CASSAQGGTGELFF
j_call: TRBJ2-7; clone_size: NA; cdr3_length: 15; v_call: TRBV4-1; d_call: NA; cdr3_nt: TGCGCCAGCAGCCAAGGCGGAAGGATACGAGACGAGCAGTACTTC; cdr3_aa: CASSQGGRIRDEQYF
j_call: TRBJ2-7; clone_size: NA; cdr3_length: 13; v_call: TRBV30; d_call: TRBD2; cdr3_nt: TGTGCCTGGGAGGGGACTACCAACTACGAGCAGTACTTC; cdr3_aa: CAWEGTTNYEQYF
j_call: TRBJ2-2; clone_size: NA; cdr3_length: 16; v_call: TRBV15; d_call: TRBD1; cdr3_nt: TGTGCCACCAGCAGCCAAAGGGGGCTGAGCACCGGGGAGCTGTTTTTT; cdr3_aa: CATSSQRGLSTGELFF
j_call: TRBJ1-1; clone_size: NA; cdr3_length: 16; v_call: TRBV18; d_call: NA; cdr3_nt: TGTGCCAGCTCACCACGGGCACAGGGCGTAAACACTGAAGCTTTCTTT; cdr3_aa: CASSPRAQGVNTEAFF
j_call: TRBJ1-1; clone_size: once; cdr3_length: 16; v_call: TRBV5-4; d_call: NA; cdr3_nt: TGTGCCAGCAGCGGGACCTCGAGGGCCCCAAACACTGAAGCTTTCTTT; cdr3_aa: CASSGTSRAPNTEAFF
j_call: TRBJ2-1; clone_size: NA; cdr3_length: 14; v_call: TRBV30; d_call: TRBD2; cdr3_nt: TGTGCCTGGAGTGACGGGACTAGAGGGGGGGAGCAGTTCTTC; cdr3_aa: CAWSDGTRGGEQFF
j_call: TRBJ2-7; clone_size: NA; cdr3_length: 17; v_call: TRBV2; d_call: NA; cdr3_nt: TGTGCCAGCAGTGACGACAGACGGCGGACAGCTTCCTACGAGCAGTACTTC; cdr3_aa: CASSDDRRRTASYEQYF
j_call: TRBJ2-3; clone_size: NA; cdr3_length: 16; v_call: TRBV13; d_call: TRBD2; cdr3_nt: TGTGCCAGCAGCCCAAGATATGTAGCGGGGGAAGATACGCAGTATTTT; cdr3_aa: CASSPRYVAGEDTQYF
j_call: TRBJ2-5; clone_size: NA; cdr3_length: 11; v_call: TRBV6-5; d_call: NA; cdr3_nt: TGTGCCAGCAGTTCGGGAGAGACCCAGTACTTC; cdr3_aa: CASSSGETQYF
j_call: TRBJ1-5; clone_size: NA; cdr3_length: 14; v_call: TRBV6-5; d_call: NA; cdr3_nt: TGTGCCAGCAGTTACCGGGGACCCAATCAGCCCCAGCATTTT; cdr3_aa: CASSYRGPNQPQHF
j_call: TRBJ1-5; clone_size: NA; cdr3_length: 14; v_call: TRBV25-1; d_call: NA; cdr3_nt: TGTGCCAGCAGTGAATTAGGTAGCAATCAGCCCCAGCATTTT; cdr3_aa: CASSELGSNQPQHF
j_call: TRBJ2-5; clone_size: NA; cdr3_length: 16; v_call: TRBV7-9; d_call: TRBD2; cdr3_nt: TGTGCCAGCAGCGGGCCTAGCGGGGGCCTCCAAGAGACCCAGTACTTC; cdr3_aa: CASSGPSGGLQETQYF
j_call: TRBJ1-1; clone_size: NA; cdr3_length: 15; v_call: TRBV5-1; d_call: NA; cdr3_nt: TGCGCCAGCAGTTTTAAGACAGGAGATAACACTGAAGCTTTCTTT; cdr3_aa: CASSFKTGDNTEAFF
j_call: TRBJ1-2; clone_size: NA; cdr3_length: 17; v_call: TRBV19; d_call: TRBD1; cdr3_nt: TGTGCCAGTAATTACCGGGACAGGGGGCCTACTAACTATGGCTACACCTTC; cdr3_aa: CASNYRDRGPTNYGYTF
j_call: TRBJ2-1; clone_size: NA; cdr3_length: 17; v_call: TRBV5-6; d_call: TRBD1; cdr3_nt: TGTGCCAGCAGCTTAAGGGGACAGGGGTTAGCCTACAATGAGCAGTTCTTC; cdr3_aa: CASSLRGQGLAYNEQFF
j_call: TRBJ2-1; clone_size: NA; cdr3_length: 15; v_call: TRBV19; d_call: TRBD2; cdr3_nt: TGTGCCAGTAGTACTAGCGGGGGGCCCTACAATGAGCAGTTCTTC; cdr3_aa: CASSTSGGPYNEQFF
j_call: TRBJ2-3; clone_size: NA; cdr3_length: 15; v_call: TRBV5-5; d_call: NA; cdr3_nt: TGTGCCAGCAGCTTGGGAGACGGCTACACAGATACGCAGTATTTT; cdr3_aa: CASSLGDGYTDTQYF
j_call: TRBJ2-7; clone_size: once; cdr3_length: 17; v_call: TRBV4-3; d_call: TRBD1; cdr3_nt: TGCGCCAGCAGCCAGACCGCAGGGGGCAGAGGATCCTACGAGCAGTACTTC; cdr3_aa: CASSQTAGGRGSYEQYF
j_call: TRBJ2-5; clone_size: NA; cdr3_length: 14; v_call: TRBV7-9; d_call: TRBD2; cdr3_nt: TGTGCCAGCAGCGCCTCGACTAGCAAGGAGACCCAGTACTTC; cdr3_aa: CASSASTSKETQYF
j_call: TRBJ2-7; clone_size: NA; cdr3_length: 13; v_call: TRBV5-4; d_call: NA; cdr3_nt: TGTGCCAGCAGCTTAGTAGGTAGCTACGAGCAGTACTTC; cdr3_aa: CASSLVGSYEQYF
j_call: TRBJ2-7; clone_size: few; cdr3_length: 14; v_call: TRBV27; d_call: NA; cdr3_nt: TGTGCCAGCAGCAGGGGGGGTTTGTGGAACGAGCAGTACTTC; cdr3_aa: CASSRGGLWNEQYF
j_call: TRBJ2-5; clone_size: NA; cdr3_length: 13; v_call: TRBV21-1; d_call: NA; cdr3_nt: TGTGCCAGCAGCAAAGGGTCATCCTGGACCCAGTACTTC; cdr3_aa: CASSKGSSWTQYF
j_call: TRBJ1-5; clone_size: NA; cdr3_length: 15; v_call: TRBV27; d_call: NA; cdr3_nt: TGTGCCAGCAGTTTTAACTTTAATAGCAATCAGCCCCAGCATTTT; cdr3_aa: CASSFNFNSNQPQHF
j_call: TRBJ2-7; clone_size: NA; cdr3_length: 13; v_call: TRBV27; d_call: NA; cdr3_nt: TGTGCCAGCAGTTATGCAGGGGCCTACGAGCAGTACTTC; cdr3_aa: CASSYAGAYEQYF
j_call: TRBJ2-1; clone_size: NA; cdr3_length: 17; v_call: TRBV7-9; d_call: TRBD1; cdr3_nt: TGTGCCAGCAGCCCCGTCGGGGGACAGGGTCTATACAATGAGCAGTTCTTC; cdr3_aa: CASSPVGGQGLYNEQFF
j_call: TRBJ1-4; clone_size: NA; cdr3_length: 15; v_call: TRBV4-3; d_call: NA; cdr3_nt: TGCGCCAGCAGCCAAGAGGCGCAAACTAATGAAAAACTGTTTTTT; cdr3_aa: CASSQEAQTNEKLFF
j_call: TRBJ2-6; clone_size: few; cdr3_length: 16; v_call: TRBV10-3; d_call: NA; cdr3_nt: TGTGCCACCTCACGACCGGCTATCTCTGGGGCCAACGTCCTGACTTTC; cdr3_aa: CATSRPAISGANVLTF
j_call: TRBJ2-2; clone_size: NA; cdr3_length: 13; v_call: TRBV29-1; d_call: NA; cdr3_nt: TGCAGCGTTCGGGACTCAAACACCGGGGAGCTGTTTTTT; cdr3_aa: CSVRDSNTGELFF
j_call: TRBJ1-2; clone_size: NA; cdr3_length: 17; v_call: TRBV21-1; d_call: NA; cdr3_nt: TGTGCCAGCAGCCGCCTAGGGACAGCCTATCCCTCCTATGGCTACACCTTC; cdr3_aa: CASSRLGTAYPSYGYTF
j_call: TRBJ2-5; clone_size: NA; cdr3_length: 17; v_call: TRBV4-1; d_call: NA; cdr3_nt: TGCGCCAGCAGCCAAGGAGGCTCCTACGGGGGAGAGGAGACCCAGTACTTC; cdr3_aa: CASSQGGSYGGEETQYF
j_call: TRBJ2-1; clone_size: NA; cdr3_length: 14; v_call: TRBV2; d_call: TRBD2; cdr3_nt: TGTGCCGGTCGAGGGAGCGGGGGGCCCAATGAGCAGTTCTTC; cdr3_aa: CAGRGSGGPNEQFF
j_call: TRBJ1-2; clone_size: NA; cdr3_length: 15; v_call: TRBV5-5; d_call: NA; cdr3_nt: TGTGCCAGCAGCTTGGCCGCCCGCCAGGATTATGGCTACACCTTC; cdr3_aa: CASSLAARQDYGYTF
j_call: TRBJ2-3; clone_size: NA; cdr3_length: 16; v_call: TRBV11-3; d_call: TRBD2; cdr3_nt: TGTGCCAGCAGCGGATGGACTAGCGGGGTAAAAGATACGCAGTATTTT; cdr3_aa: CASSGWTSGVKDTQYF
j_call: TRBJ2-3; clone_size: once; cdr3_length: 15; v_call: TRBV29-1; d_call: TRBD1; cdr3_nt: TGCAGCGTTGAACAAGACACAGGGGATCGGAATACGCAGTATTTT; cdr3_aa: CSVEQDTGDRNTQYF
j_call: TRBJ2-7; clone_size: NA; cdr3_length: 16; v_call: TRBV10-3; d_call: TRBD1; cdr3_nt: TGTGCCATCAGTGACTCAAGGGACAGGATTGGGTACGAGCAGTACTTC; cdr3_aa: CAISDSRDRIGYEQYF
j_call: TRBJ2-3; clone_size: NA; cdr3_length: 14; v_call: TRBV29-1; d_call: NA; cdr3_nt: TGCAGCGTTGATCTGGGACCGCGCACAGATACGCAGTATTTT; cdr3_aa: CSVDLGPRTDTQYF
j_call: TRBJ2-7; clone_size: few; cdr3_length: 16; v_call: TRBV7-9; d_call: TRBD1; cdr3_nt: TGTGCCAGCAGCTTAGCCGGGACAGGGCTCTCCTACGAGCAGTACTTC; cdr3_aa: CASSLAGTGLSYEQYF
j_call: TRBJ2-2; clone_size: NA; cdr3_length: 14; v_call: TRBV7-6; d_call: NA; cdr3_nt: TGTGCCAGCAGCTTAGGGGCGAACACCGGGGAGCTGTTTTTT; cdr3_aa: CASSLGANTGELFF
j_call: TRBJ2-2; clone_size: once; cdr3_length: 14; v_call: TRBV2; d_call: NA; cdr3_nt: TGTGCCAGCAGTGATAGTCCCGGGACCGGGGAGCTGTTTTTT; cdr3_aa: CASSDSPGTGELFF
j_call: TRBJ2-5; clone_size: NA; cdr3_length: 13; v_call: TRBV4-2; d_call: NA; cdr3_nt: TGTGCCAGCAGCCAATTTTTGGGAGAGACCCAGTACTTC; cdr3_aa: CASSQFLGETQYF
j_call: TRBJ2-7; clone_size: NA; cdr3_length: 15; v_call: TRBV7-9; d_call: NA; cdr3_nt: TGTGCCAGCAGCTCGCAGGGGACCTCTACCTACGAGCAGTACTTC; cdr3_aa: CASSSQGTSTYEQYF